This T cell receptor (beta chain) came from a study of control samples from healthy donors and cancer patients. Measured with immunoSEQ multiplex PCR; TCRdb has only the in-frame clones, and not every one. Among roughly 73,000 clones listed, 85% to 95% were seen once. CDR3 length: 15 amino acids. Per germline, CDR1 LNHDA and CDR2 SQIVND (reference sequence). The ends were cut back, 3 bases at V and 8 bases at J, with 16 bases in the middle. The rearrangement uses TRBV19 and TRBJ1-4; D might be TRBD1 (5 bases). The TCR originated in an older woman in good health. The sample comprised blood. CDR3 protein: CASSMTGRMNEKLFF. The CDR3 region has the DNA TGTGCCAGTAGTATGACGGGGCGAATGAACGAAAAACTGTTTTTT.